This T cell receptor beta chain was obtained from a study of blood T cell repertoires in COVID-19. Study context: COVID-19 samples, acute and convalescent, were from the United States, Italy and Spain.

Per the original data handling: Nucleated cell counts were estimated from reference gene primer amplification. Profiled with immunoSEQ multiplex PCR; TCRdb holds only in-frame clones, not every one. Clonal size and the V and J genes are those of that table, whereas D and trimming came from the DNA. The sample lists 250,000 to 350,000 clones; approximately 88% were seen once. This clone was counted a single time. In germline, CDR1 is MDHEN, CDR2 SYDVKM. The V gene end was trimmed by 4 bases and the J gene end by 7 bases; junction bases not matched to a gene: 8. This CDR3 comprises 14 residues. This receptor was identified in a man between 18 and 29 years old who had recovered from COVID-19. The genes are TRBV28 and TRBJ1-2; TRBD1 matches 8 bases. Sequencing input: peripheral blood. The DNA for the CDR3 is TGTGCCAGCAGTTCCCCGGACAGGGTCGGTGGCTACACCTTC. The encoded protein is CASSSPDRVGGYTF.